The entry below describes one TCR beta chain. V lost 2 bases, J lost 8 bases, and 16 bases lay in between. From germline, CDR1 is MNHEY and CDR2 SVGEGT. The CDR3 runs to 15 residues. Then a second PCR, running roughly 7 to 12 cycles, was carried out with a sample-barcoded 5' primer and a J-beta primer mix. TCRdb passed the 5' RACE reads through MiXCR, listing each CDR3 protein once. Here the sample spans 1 million or so distinct CDR3 sequences, around 27% being singletons. The data derive from a study of blood T cells in healthy people across ages. These sequences were also reported in another study, on T cells of mothers and their children.

Sequencing input: blood. The V call is TRBV6-2 or TRBV6-3, the J call TRBJ2-1; possibly TRBD1 for D (6 bases). This TCR was recovered from a girl under 10 years old in good health. The CDR3 DNA sequence: TGTGCCAGCAGTTACGAGGGGAAAGGGGGTTATGAGCAGTTCTTC. Its translation is CASSYEGKGGYEQFF.